This T cell receptor beta chain was recorded in a study of blood T cells in healthy people across ages. Study observations and caveats: Long-lived and aged donors differed, with more naive CD4+ cells and higher diversity in the long-lived.

About this clonotype: Its antigen is undetermined.

Researchers collected about 9.1 milliliters of peripheral blood from every single donor. The authors extracted at least 6 micrograms of total RNA per sample. A second 7 to 11 cycle PCR used barcoded and J-beta primers. From the 5' RACE reads, TCRdb called clonotypes with MiXCR, one entry per CDR3 protein. The sample carries under 800,000 distinct CDR3 sequences, approximately 43% recorded once. Germline CDR1 and CDR2: SGHRS and YFSETQ. The CDR3 covers 16 residues. The TCR sequence derives from a woman aged 55-69 years in good health. The rearrangement joins TRBV5-1 to TRBJ2-1; perhaps D is TRBD1 or TRBD2 (5 bases each). The end of the DNA is better explained by TRBJ2-7, so the J call may be wrong. Input material: blood. This CDR3 is CASSLGTDFSYNEQYF. The CDR3 DNA is TGCGCCAGCAGCTTAGGGACGGACTTCTCCTACAATGAGCAGTACTTC.